One sample yielded the 14 T cell receptor beta chains listed below, sequenced in a study of CD8 T cells in Susac syndrome. The authors reverse transcribed about 0.45 to 1 ug RNA with random hexamers. TCRdb re-analysed the immunoSEQ multiplex PCR reads in MiXCR, keeping a single row per CDR3 protein. Here the sample spans tens of thousands of distinct CDR3 sequences, over 85% being singletons. Sequencing was done on a sample of CD8+ T cells from PBMCs. These receptors all come from a human donor with Susac syndrome.

J is TRBJ2-3 and V is TRBV30; 8 bases agree with TRBD1. The CDR3 is 14 residues long. Germline CDR1 and CDR2: GTSNPN and SVGIG (reference sequence). The V and J ends lost 4 bases and 1 base, in that order; junction bases with no gene match: 4. As DNA, the CDR3 is TGTGCCTGGACCTTGGGACAGGGCACAGATACGCAGTATTTT. Amino acids: CAWTLGQGTDTQYF. The full variable domain, with the rest looked up from reference TRBV30 and TRBJ2-3, is SQTIHQWPATLVQPVGSPLSLECTVEGTSNPNLYWYRQAAGRGLQLLFYSVGIGQISSEVPQNLSASRPQDRQFILSSKKLLLSDSGFYLCAWTLGQGTDTQYFGPGTRLTVL.

The rearrangement joins TRBV7-9 to TRBJ1-4; TRBD1 is a possible D gene (5 bases). The CDR3 consists of 14 residues. Germline V gives CDR1 SEHNR, CDR2 FQNEAQ (reference sequence). V dropped 3 bases and J dropped 8 bases, with 13 bases sitting between them. The CDR3 DNA is TGTGCCAGCAGCTTCGGGCTCGGGGACGAAAAACTGTTTTTT. It is translated as CASSFGLGDEKLFF.

This chain connects TRBV10-3 to TRBJ1-1; D uncertain. The CDR3 length is 14 residues. Between the trimmed V and J ends, which lost 4 bases and 2 bases, there was a span of 11 bases. Germline V CDR1 and CDR2: ENHRY, SYGVKD. The CDR3 loop reads CAISGGKENTEAFF. CDR3 DNA: TGTGCCATCAGTGGAGGGAAGGAAAACACTGAAGCTTTCTTT.

The chain uses TRBV15 and TRBJ2-4; D not resolved. CDR3 length: 18 amino acids. Germline CDR1 is LNHNV and CDR2 is YYDKDF (reference sequence). Trimming cost V 0 bases and J 3 bases, with 18 bases left between them. The CDR3 DNA reads as TGTGCCACCAGCAGAGATGTTTATGGAGTGGTAGGCAAAAACATTCAGTACTTC. Protein sequence: CATSRDVYGVVGKNIQYF.

V and J are TRBV27 and TRBJ1-1; D is unclear. Germline V lookup: CDR1 MNHEY, CDR2 SMNVEV (reference sequence). CDR3 size: 13 residues. Trimming took off 5 bases at V and 8 bases at J, with 15 bases between the two ends. The CDR3 loop reads CASSPLVAAEAFF. The DNA for the CDR3 is TGTGCCAGCAGTCCCCTGGTGGCAGCCGAAGCTTTCTTT.

This chain links TRBV13 with TRBJ2-7; 7 nucleotides agree with TRBD2. Germline CDR1 and CDR2: PRHDT and FYEKMQ (reference sequence). This CDR3 has 14 residues. Trimming cost V 1 base and J 4 bases; bases outside gene matches: 4. The CDR3 DNA follows: TGTGCCAGCAGCTTAGACGGGGGGTCGTACGAGCAGTACTTC. Its protein product is CASSLDGGSYEQYF.

The rearrangement uses TRBV2 and TRBJ2-1; TRBD2 agrees at 10 bases. With V trimmed by 6 bases and J by 6 bases, 11 bases remained unmatched. This CDR3 spans 16 amino acids. Looked up from germline, CDR1 is SNHLY and CDR2 is FYNNEI. CDR3 region: CASRRGTSASPNEQFF. CDR3 nucleotide sequence: TGTGCCAGCAGGCGAGGGACTAGCGCTTCGCCCAATGAGCAGTTCTTC.

In its sample, this clonotype was seen a few times. Here the CDR3 reads CASSREIIRVSEQFF. CDR3 nucleotides: TGCGCCAGCAGCCGAGAAATTATCAGGGTGAGTGAGCAGTTCTTC. This chain joins TRBV4-1 and TRBJ2-1; a possible D gene is TRBD1 (5 bases). The V gene lost 4 bases and the J gene lost 9 bases, with 19 bases spanning the gap. Germline V gene lookup returns CDR1 MGHRA and CDR2 YSYEKL. The CDR3 loop spans 15 amino acids.

The chain employs TRBV5-1 and TRBJ2-3; D remains unclear. CDR3 length: 15 amino acids. The V end was cut by 0 bases, the J end by 2 bases, with 10 bases between. The germline CDR1 and CDR2 sequences are SGHRS and YFSETQ. This chain's CDR3 is CASSLDSFSTDTQYF. Written as DNA, the CDR3 is TGCGCCAGCAGCTTGGACAGCTTTTCCACAGATACGCAGTATTTT.

This clonotype was found once. The chain carries TRBV29-1 and TRBJ1-2; 8 bases map to TRBD1. This CDR3 is 13 amino acids long. Germline CDR1 SQVTM, CDR2 ANQGSEA. Trimming removed 0 bases from V and 6 bases from J; junction bases left unmatched: 3. The CDR3 nucleotides read TGCAGCGTTGAAGACCCAGGGGGCGATGGCTACACCTTC. It yields the protein CSVEDPGGDGYTF.

The gene calls are TRBV7-9 and TRBJ1-6, with TRBD1 as a possible D gene (5 bases). The germline CDR1 and CDR2 sequences are SEHNR and FQNEAQ (reference sequence). V lost 5 bases, J lost 8 bases, and 16 bases lay in between. This CDR3 contains 15 residues. CDR3 residues: CASSPILGDYSPLHF. For the CDR3, the DNA is TGTGCCAGCAGCCCCATTTTGGGGGACTATTCACCCCTCCACTTT.

The chain is built from TRBV5-6 and TRBJ1-5; no firm D call. V lost 3 bases to trimming and J lost 9 bases, with 13 bases between them. Germline assignment: CDR1 SGHDT and CDR2 YYEEEE. This CDR3 is built from 13 residues. This CDR3 reads CASSSTSRGPQHF. The CDR3 coding sequence is TGTGCCAGCAGCTCCACTTCCCGGGGGCCCCAGCATTTT.

This chain connects TRBV14 to TRBJ1-3, with D uncertain. Germline V CDR1 and CDR2: SGHDN, FVKESK. Deletions cut 4 bases from V and 2 bases from J, with 12 bases between. This CDR3 is built from 15 residues. The CDR3 reads CASSPFMNPGNTIYF. Here the CDR3 DNA reads TGTGCCAGCAGCCCTTTCATGAACCCTGGAAACACCATATATTTT.

The rearrangement links TRBV23-1 to TRBJ2-2; D is possibly TRBD1 or TRBD2 (5 bases each). TRBV23-1 falls under the ORF class, with uncertain function. The CDR3 spans 17 residues. The V gene lost 0 bases and the J gene lost 3 bases, with 14 bases spanning the gap. This chain's CDR3 is CASSQSPGAFDTGELFF. For the CDR3, the DNA is TGCGCCAGCAGTCAATCGCCCGGGGCTTTTGACACCGGGGAGCTGTTTTTT.